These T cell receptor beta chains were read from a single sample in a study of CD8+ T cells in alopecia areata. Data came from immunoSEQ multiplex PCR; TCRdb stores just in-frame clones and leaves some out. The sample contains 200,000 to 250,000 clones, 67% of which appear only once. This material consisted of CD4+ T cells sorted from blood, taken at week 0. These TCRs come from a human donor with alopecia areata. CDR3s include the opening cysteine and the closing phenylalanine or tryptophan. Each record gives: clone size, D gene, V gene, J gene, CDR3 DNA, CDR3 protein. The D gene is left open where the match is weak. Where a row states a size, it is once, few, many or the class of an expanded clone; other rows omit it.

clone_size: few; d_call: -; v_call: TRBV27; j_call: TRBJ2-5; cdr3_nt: TGTGCCAGCAGTTTCACAGGGAGGGAGACCCAGTACTTC; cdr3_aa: CASSFTGRETQYF
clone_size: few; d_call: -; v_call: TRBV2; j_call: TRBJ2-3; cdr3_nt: TGTGCCAGCGGCTATTCGACAGATACGCAGTATTTT; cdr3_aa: CASGYSTDTQYF
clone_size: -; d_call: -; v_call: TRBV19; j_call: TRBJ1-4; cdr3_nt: TGTGCCAGTAGTGCCCATAGGGGAACTAATGAAAAACTGTTTTTT; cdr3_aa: CASSAHRGTNEKLFF
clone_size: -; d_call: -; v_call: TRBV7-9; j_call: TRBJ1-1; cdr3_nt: TGTGCCAGCCGCGAAATTATCACTGAAGCTTTCTTT; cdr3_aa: CASREIITEAFF
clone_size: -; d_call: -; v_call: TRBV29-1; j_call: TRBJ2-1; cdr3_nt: TGCAGCCTCCGAGGGACGTCAGTGGATGAGCAGTTCTTC; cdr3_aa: CSLRGTSVDEQFF
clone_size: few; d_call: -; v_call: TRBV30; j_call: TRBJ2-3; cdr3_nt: TGTGCCTGGAACCCCTCGAGCGGTACAGATACGCAGTATTTT; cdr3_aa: CAWNPSSGTDTQYF
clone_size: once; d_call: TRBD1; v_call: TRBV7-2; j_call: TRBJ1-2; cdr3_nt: TGTGCCAGCAGCTCAAACGTGGGACAGAACTATGGCTACACCTTC; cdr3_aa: CASSSNVGQNYGYTF
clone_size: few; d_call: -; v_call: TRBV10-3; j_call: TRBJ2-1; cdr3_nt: TGTGCCATCAGTGAGTCCCGGGACGAGCAGTTCTTC; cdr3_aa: CAISESRDEQFF
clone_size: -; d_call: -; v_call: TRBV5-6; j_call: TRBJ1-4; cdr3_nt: TGTGCCAGCAGCCTCCCATCCGGGCGGGAAAAACTGTTTTTT; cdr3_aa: CASSLPSGREKLFF
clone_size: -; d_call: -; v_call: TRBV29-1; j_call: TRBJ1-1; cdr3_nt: TGCAGCGTTGAGCGGCAGTTGAACACTGAAGCTTTCTTT; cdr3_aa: CSVERQLNTEAFF
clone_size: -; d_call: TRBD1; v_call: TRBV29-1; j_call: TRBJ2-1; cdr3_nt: TGCAGCGGGGGGCGAAGACAGGGACCCTACAGTGAGCAGTTCTTC; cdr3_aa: CSGGRRQGPYSEQFF
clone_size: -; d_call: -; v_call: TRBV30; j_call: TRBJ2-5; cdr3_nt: TGTGCCTGGAGTGCTAACCGACAGTCACAAGAGACCCAGTACTTC; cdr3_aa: CAWSANRQSQETQYF
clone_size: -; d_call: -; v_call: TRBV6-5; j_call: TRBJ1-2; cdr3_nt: TGTGCCAGCAGTCCCCGAACAAGTACTGGCTACACCTTC; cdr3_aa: CASSPRTSTGYTF
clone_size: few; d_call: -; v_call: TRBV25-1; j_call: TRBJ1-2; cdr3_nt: TGTGCCAGCAGTGAGGGATTCTATGGCTACACCTTC; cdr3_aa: CASSEGFYGYTF
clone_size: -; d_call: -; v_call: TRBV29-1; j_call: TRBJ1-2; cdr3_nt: TGCAGCGTTGCAGGGGCGGAGGGCTACACCTTC; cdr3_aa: CSVAGAEGYTF
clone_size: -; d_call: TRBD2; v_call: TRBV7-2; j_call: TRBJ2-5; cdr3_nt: TGTGCCAGCAGCCCATGGACTAGCGGGGGGTCAGAGACCCAGTACTTC; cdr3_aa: CASSPWTSGGSETQYF
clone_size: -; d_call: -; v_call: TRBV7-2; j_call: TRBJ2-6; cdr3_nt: TGTGCCAGCAGCTTCGGGGGGGCCAACGTCCTGACTTTC; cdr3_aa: CASSFGGANVLTF
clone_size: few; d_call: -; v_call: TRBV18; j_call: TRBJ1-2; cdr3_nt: TGTGCCAGCTCACCTTTCAGGGGTGACTATGGCTACACCTTC; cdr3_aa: CASSPFRGDYGYTF
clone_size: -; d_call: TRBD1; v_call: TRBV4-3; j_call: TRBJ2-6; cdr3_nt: TGCGCCAGCAGCCAAGATTGGGGACAGGGGGTCTCTGGGGCCAACGTCCTGACTTTC; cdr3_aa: CASSQDWGQGVSGANVLTF
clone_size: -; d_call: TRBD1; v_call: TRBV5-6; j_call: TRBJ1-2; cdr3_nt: TGTGCCAGCAGCGCGGACAGGTTCTATGGCTACACCTTC; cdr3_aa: CASSADRFYGYTF
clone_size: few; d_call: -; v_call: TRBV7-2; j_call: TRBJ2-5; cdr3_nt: TGTGCCAGCAGCTTAGTGGGGGGTGCAGAGACCCAGTACTTC; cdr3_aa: CASSLVGGAETQYF
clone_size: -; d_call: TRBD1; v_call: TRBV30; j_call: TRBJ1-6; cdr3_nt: TGTGCCTGGAGGGGGACAGGGGAAGGATCACCCCTCCACTTT; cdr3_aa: CAWRGTGEGSPLHF
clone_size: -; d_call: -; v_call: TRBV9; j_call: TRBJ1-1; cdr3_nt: TGTGCCAGCAGCGTAGTTTCATTCCCGAACACTGAAGCTTTCTTT; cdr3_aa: CASSVVSFPNTEAFF
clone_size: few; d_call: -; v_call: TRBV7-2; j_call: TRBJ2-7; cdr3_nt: TGTGCCAGCAGCTTCAGCTCCTACGAGCAGTACTTC; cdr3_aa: CASSFSSYEQYF
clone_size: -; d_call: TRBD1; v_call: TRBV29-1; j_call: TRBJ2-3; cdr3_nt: TGCAGCGTAAGGGACAGCGCAGATACGCAGTATTTT; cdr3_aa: CSVRDSADTQYF
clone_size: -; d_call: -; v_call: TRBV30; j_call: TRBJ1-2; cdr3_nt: TGTGCCTGGAGTGTACTGGCTAACTATGGCTACACCTTC; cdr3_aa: CAWSVLANYGYTF
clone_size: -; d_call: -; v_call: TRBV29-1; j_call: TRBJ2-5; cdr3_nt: TGCAGCGTTGATAGGGGGATAGAAGAGACCCAGTACTTC; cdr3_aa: CSVDRGIEETQYF
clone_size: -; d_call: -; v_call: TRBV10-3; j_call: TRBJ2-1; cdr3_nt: TGTGCCATCAGTGATAGTAGCAGGGGCTACGAGCAGTTCTTC; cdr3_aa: CAISDSSRGYEQFF
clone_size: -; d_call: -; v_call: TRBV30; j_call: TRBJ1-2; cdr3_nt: TGTGCCTGGAGTGCGGTTAACTATGGCTACACCTTC; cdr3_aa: CAWSAVNYGYTF